The 9 T cell receptor beta chains given below trace back to one sample, sequenced in a study of cytomegalovirus exposure and HLA in healthy donors. PCR used 60 Vbeta primers and 13 Jbeta primers. The repertoire was sequenced with immunoSEQ multiplex PCR; TCRdb's copy has only in-frame clones and lacks some. The sample lists about 130,000 clones, about 80% occurring once. Input material: PBMCs. These receptors all come from a woman aged 45-65 years in good health and CMV-seronegative.

Regarding this clone: Mismatch with germline at one junction end may stem from a read error. CDR3 sequence: CASSRLAGNEQCF. Written as DNA, the CDR3 is TGTGCCAGCAGTAGGCTAGCGGGAAACGAGCAGTGCTTC. The J gene is TRBJ2-7, the V gene TRBV28; 9 bases are shared with TRBD2. The CDR3 is made up of 13 amino acids. The germline gives CDR1 MDHEN, CDR2 SYDVKM.

V and J are TRBV11-2 and TRBJ2-5, with TRBD2 identical over 12 bases. Germline trimming cut 11 bases from V and 5 bases from J; bases unmatched to any gene: 15. CDR1 and CDR2 (germline): SGHAT, FQNNGV. The CDR3 covers 16 residues. CDR3 residues: CASSLAGGLGSETQYF. CDR3 sequence (DNA): TGTGCCTCTTCTCTAGCGGGAGGGCTCGGGAGCGAGACCCAGTACTTC. Based on the CDR3 plus reference TRBV11-2 and TRBJ2-5, the full variable domain is EAGVAQSPRYKIIEKRQSVAFWCNPISGHATLYWYQQILGQGPKLLIQFQNNGVVDDSQLPKDRFSAERLKGVDSTLKIQPAKLEDSAVYLCASSLAGGLGSETQYFGPGTRLLVL.

The chain joins TRBV5-8 to TRBJ2-7; the D is unclear. The CDR3 has 14 amino acids. Per the germline V gene, CDR1 is SGHTS and CDR2 is YDEGEE. V lost 2 bases and J 3 bases, leaving 12 bases between the germline ends. Here the CDR3 reads CASSFSPSYYEQYF. The CDR3 DNA follows: TGTGCCAGCAGCTTTTCTCCCTCCTACTACGAGCAGTACTTC.

V gene TRBV30 combines with J gene TRBJ1-4; 8 bases are shared with TRBD1. V lost 0 bases to trimming and J lost 10 bases; unmatched junction nucleotides: 10. The germline CDR1 and CDR2 sequences are GTSNPN and SVGIG (reference sequence). This CDR3 comprises 15 residues. The DNA for the CDR3 is TGTGCCTGGAGTGTACAGGCAGGGGGCGTGGGAAAACTGTTTTTT. Its translation is CAWSVQAGGVGKLFF.

A few counts support this clone. The chain couples TRBV10-3 to TRBJ2-1; TRBD2 agrees at 10 bases. Germline values: CDR1 ENHRY, CDR2 SYGVKD. CDR3 length equals 15 residues. Trimming removed 10 bases from V and 8 bases from J; junction bases left unmatched: 14. The CDR3 region has the DNA TGTGCCACGCAGCAAGGGGGTAGCGGGAGGTATGAGCAGTTCTTC. This translates into CATQQGGSGRYEQFF.

The chain is built from TRBV5-1 and TRBJ2-3, with D uncertain. Trimming pared 0 bases from V and 6 bases from J, leaving 8 bases between. The CDR3 is 13 amino acids. CDR1 and CDR2 (germline): SGHRS, YFSETQ. The CDR3 sequence: CASSLGDMDTQYF. The DNA of the CDR3 is TGCGCCAGCAGCTTGGGTGACATGGATACGCAGTATTTT.

The V and J genes are TRBV9 and TRBJ2-5; D not certain. The V and J ends lost 4 bases and 5 bases respectively, with 15 bases between them. The germline CDR1 and CDR2 sequences are SGDLS and YYNGEE. CDR3 length: 14 residues. CDR3 sequence: CASSPSGRLETQYF. CDR3 in DNA: TGTGCCAGCAGCCCTTCCGGCAGGTTGGAGACCCAGTACTTC.

The rearrangement links TRBV6-5 to TRBJ2-4; no clear D. CDR1 is MNHEY, CDR2 SVGAGI, per germline. V gave up 5 bases and J gave up 0 bases, with 5 bases separating them. This CDR3 contains 13 residues. CDR3: CASSELAKNIQYF. Here the CDR3 DNA reads TGTGCCAGCAGTGAGCTAGCCAAAAACATTCAGTACTTC.

The V gene is TRBV7-8, the J gene TRBJ2-7; 7 bases fit TRBD2. The CDR3 totals 13 residues. The germline V gene encodes CDR1 SGHVS and CDR2 FQNEAQ. The trim removed 1 base at V and 9 bases at J, leaving 6 bases unmatched. DNA of the CDR3: TGTGCCAGCAGCTTAGACACCGGGACTACGCAGTACTTC. This gives the protein CASSLDTGTTQYF.